This record concerns one T cell receptor beta chain sequence. Its antigen is currently unknown. This record belongs to a study of T cells after posttransplantation cyclophosphamide. The study, taken as a whole, reports: Blood and skin or GI T cell repertoires showed limited TRB overlap.

The table came from immunoSEQ multiplex PCR; TCRdb's copy has only in-frame clones and leaves some out. There are tens of thousands of clones in the sample; approximately 90% occur only once, and less than 3.5% lies in the top ten. V gave up 4 bases and J gave up 7 bases; unmatched junction bases: 8. CDR3 length: 14 amino acids. Germline V gene lookup returns CDR1 SGHRS and CDR2 YFSETQ. Sequencing input: PBMCs. The TCR sequence derives from a woman aged 45 to 65 in good health and a related stem cell transplant donor. This chain links TRBV5-1 with TRBJ1-5, with TRBD1 matching over 7 bases. CDR3 amino acids: CASSQTGSPQPQHF. The CDR3 coding sequence is TGCGCCAGCAGCCAGACAGGGTCGCCCCAGCCCCAGCATTTT. Looking up the rest from reference TRBV5-1 and TRBJ1-5 gives the full variable domain: KAGVTQTPRYLIKTRGQQVTLSCSPISGHRSVSWYQQTPGQGLQFLFEYFSETQRNKGNFPGRFSGRQFSNSRSEMNVSTLELGDSALYLCASSQTGSPQPQHFGDGTRLSIL.